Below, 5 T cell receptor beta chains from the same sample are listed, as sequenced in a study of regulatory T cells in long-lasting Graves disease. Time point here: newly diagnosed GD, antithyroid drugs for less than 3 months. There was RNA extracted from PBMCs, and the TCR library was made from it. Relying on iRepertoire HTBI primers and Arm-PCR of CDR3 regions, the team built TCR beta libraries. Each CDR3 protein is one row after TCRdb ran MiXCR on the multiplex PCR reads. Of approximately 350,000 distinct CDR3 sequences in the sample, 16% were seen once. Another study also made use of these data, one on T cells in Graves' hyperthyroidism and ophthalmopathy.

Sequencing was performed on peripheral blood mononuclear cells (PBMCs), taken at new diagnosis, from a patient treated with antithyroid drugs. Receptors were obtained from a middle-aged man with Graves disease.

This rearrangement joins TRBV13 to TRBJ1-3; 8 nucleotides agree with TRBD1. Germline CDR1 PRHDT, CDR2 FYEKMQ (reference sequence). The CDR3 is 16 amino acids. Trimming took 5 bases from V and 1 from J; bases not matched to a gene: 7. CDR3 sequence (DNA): TGTGCCAGCAGCCCCCCGGACAGGGTATCTGGAAACACCATATATTTT. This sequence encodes CASSPPDRVSGNTIYF.

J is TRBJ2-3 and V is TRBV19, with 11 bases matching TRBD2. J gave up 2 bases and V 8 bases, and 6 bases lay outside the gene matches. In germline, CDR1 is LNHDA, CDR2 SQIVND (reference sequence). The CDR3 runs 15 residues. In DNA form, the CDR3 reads TGTGCCAGTGGTACACTAGCGGGGGTCACAGATACGCAGTATTTT. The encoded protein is CASGTLAGVTDTQYF.

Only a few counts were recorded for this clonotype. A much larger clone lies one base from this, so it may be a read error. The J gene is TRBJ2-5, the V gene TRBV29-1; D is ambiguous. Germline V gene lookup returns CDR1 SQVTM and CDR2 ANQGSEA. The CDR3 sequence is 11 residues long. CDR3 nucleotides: TGCAGCGTTGCGGAACAAGAGATCCAGTACTTC. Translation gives CSVAEQEIQYF.

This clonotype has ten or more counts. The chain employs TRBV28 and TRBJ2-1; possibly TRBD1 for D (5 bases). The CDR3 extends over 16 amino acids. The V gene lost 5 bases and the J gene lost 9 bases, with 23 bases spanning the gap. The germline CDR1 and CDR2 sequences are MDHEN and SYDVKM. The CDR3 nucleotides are TGTGCCAGCAGTCCCAGCTCCCAGGGTCTTTCCGGTGAGCAGTTCTTC. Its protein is CASSPSSQGLSGEQFF.

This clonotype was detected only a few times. CDR3 region: CAAGTFPPLHF. The CDR3 DNA follows: TGTGCCGCAGGAACCTTCCCACCCCTCCACTTT. This rearrangement joins TRBV3-1 to TRBJ1-6; D gene unclear. The V gene lost 11 bases and the J gene lost 11 bases, with 13 bases spanning the gap. CDR3 length equals 11 residues. The V gene's germline CDR1 is LGHDT and CDR2 YNNKEL (reference sequence).